The rows below give T cell receptor beta chains drawn from one sample of a study of cytomegalovirus exposure and HLA in healthy donors. Generated by immunoSEQ multiplex PCR, the TCRdb table keeps only in-frame clones and is missing some. Here the sample spans some 96,000 clones, more than 70% being singletons. The sequencing input was PBMCs. The source is a female donor in good health and CMV-seronegative. CDR3s include the opening cysteine and the closing phenylalanine or tryptophan. Each record gives: V gene, clone size, J gene, D gene, CDR3 DNA, CDR3 protein. A D gene is named only where the DNA matches it firmly. A clone size is listed for some rows: how often the clone was seen (once, few, many), or a class if it is expanded.

TRBV9,NA,TRBJ2-3,NA,TGTGCCAGCAGCGTAACCCTAGAAACAGATACGCAGTATTTT,CASSVTLETDTQYF
TRBV30,few,TRBJ1-6,TRBD1,TGTGCCTGGAGTGTACGACAGGGGGCGAATAATTCACCCCTCCACTTT,CAWSVRQGANNSPLHF
TRBV7-9,once,TRBJ1-2,NA,TGTGCCAGCAGCAGACTCTATGGCCACACCTTC,CASSRLYGHTF
TRBV11-1,NA,TRBJ1-2,TRBD1,TGTGCCAGCAGCCATCCAGGGGGCGCGGGGGGCTACACCTTC,CASSHPGGAGGYTF
TRBV20-1,NA,TRBJ1-1,NA,TGCAGTGCTAGCCAGGCCACTGAAGCTTTCTTT,CSASQATEAFF
TRBV18,NA,TRBJ2-3,NA,TGTGCCAGCTCACCACTGGGACACATGAGCACAGATACGCAGTATTTT,CASSPLGHMSTDTQYF
TRBV30,NA,TRBJ1-1,TRBD1,TGTGCCTGGAGTAATCGACAGGGGGCAACTGAAGCTTTCTTT,CAWSNRQGATEAFF
TRBV18,NA,TRBJ2-2,TRBD1,TGTGCCAGCTCACCAGGGGACAGGTCGGCGTCCACCGGGGAGCTGTTTTTT,CASSPGDRSASTGELFF
TRBV29-1,NA,TRBJ1-1,NA,TGCAGCGTTGAACAGGGGTTTACTGAAGCTTTCTTT,CSVEQGFTEAFF
TRBV5-8,NA,TRBJ1-4,NA,TGTGCCAGCAGCTTTTACCGGGCAGCGGGTGAAAAACTGTTTTTT,CASSFYRAAGEKLFF
TRBV18,NA,TRBJ2-5,NA,TGTGCCAGCTCCCCCGGGCTCGGGGGAAGCGGCGAGACCCAGTACTTC,CASSPGLGGSGETQYF
TRBV28,once,TRBJ2-5,NA,TGTGCCAGCAGTTCATTGGACAGAGAAGAGACCCAGTACTTC,CASSSLDREETQYF
TRBV19,NA,TRBJ1-5,NA,TGTGCCAGCGGGCGGGGGGTTTTAAGGAACAATCAGCCCCAGCATTTT,CASGRGVLRNNQPQHF
TRBV5-5,NA,TRBJ2-7,TRBD1,TGTGCCAGCAGCCGGACAGGGGGCGCGTACGAGCAGTACTTC,CASSRTGGAYEQYF
TRBV12-2,few,TRBJ1-1,NA,TGTGCAAGTCGCTTTGAGACAGGGGGCACTGAAGCTTTCTTT,CASRFETGGTEAFF
TRBV5-8,NA,TRBJ1-2,NA,TGTGCCAGCAGCCTTACAGGGCGAGTCTATGGCTACACCTTC,CASSLTGRVYGYTF
TRBV7-3,NA,TRBJ2-3,TRBD1,TGTGCCAGCAGCTTAACGGGACAGGGGGGGGATACGCAGTATTTT,CASSLTGQGGDTQYF
TRBV7-3,NA,TRBJ2-6,TRBD1,TGTGCCAGTCGGACAGGCCTTAATGGGGCCAACGTCCTGACTTTC,CASRTGLNGANVLTF
TRBV5-8,few,TRBJ1-4,NA,TGTGCCAGCAGCTTGGGACAGCTTAATGAAAAACTGTTTTTT,CASSLGQLNEKLFF
TRBV7-8,NA,TRBJ1-1,NA,TGTGCCAGCAGCTTGGGGACATATGAAGCTTTCTTT,CASSLGTYEAFF
TRBV11-3,few,TRBJ2-3,NA,TGTGCCAGCAGCTTAGATAGCCTACCGTTCACAGATACGCAGTATTTT,CASSLDSLPFTDTQYF
TRBV6-1,few,TRBJ1-1,NA,TGTGCCAGCAGTGAAGAGGGACAACCGAACACTGAAGCTTTCTTT,CASSEEGQPNTEAFF
TRBV30,NA,TRBJ1-1,TRBD1,TGTGCCTCCCGCTCCCGGGACAGGGGTTGGAACACTGAAGCTTTCTTT,CASRSRDRGWNTEAFF
TRBV28,NA,TRBJ2-2,TRBD2,TGTGCCAGCAGTTTGAAATTAGCGGGAGGAGTCACCGGGGAGCTGTTTTTT,CASSLKLAGGVTGELFF
TRBV4-1,NA,TRBJ2-7,TRBD1,TGCGCCAGCAGCCTGTCGCTTGCCGGGACAGGGCGGGAGCAGTACTTC,CASSLSLAGTGREQYF
TRBV2,once,TRBJ1-4,NA,TGTGCCAGCAGCGTCTCGGCCCAGGAGGGTGAAAAACTGTTTTTT,CASSVSAQEGEKLFF
TRBV19,NA,TRBJ1-5,TRBD1,TGTGCCAGTACCTGGGACAGGGCGCGGAATCAGCCCCAGCATTTT,CASTWDRARNQPQHF
TRBV6-5,NA,TRBJ2-2,TRBD2,TGTGCCAGCAGTTACGATTCTAGCGGGAGGACCGGGGAGCTGTTTTTT,CASSYDSSGRTGELFF
TRBV27,NA,TRBJ2-7,TRBD1,TGTGCCAGTCGGACAGGGGCCCTCGAGCAGTACTTC,CASRTGALEQYF
TRBV9,once,TRBJ2-5,TRBD2,TGTGCCAGCAGCGGTGGGGGTAGCGGGAGACTAGAGACCCAGTACTTC,CASSGGGSGRLETQYF
TRBV5-6,NA,TRBJ2-6,NA,TGTGCCAGCAGCTTTGGGACCGGGGAGGCCCTCTCTGGGGCCAACGTCCTGACTTTC,CASSFGTGEALSGANVLTF
TRBV9,NA,TRBJ2-1,TRBD1,TGTGCCAGCAGCGGACAGAGGACAGGCATCTACAATGAGCAGTTCTTC,CASSGQRTGIYNEQFF
TRBV5-4,NA,TRBJ2-1,TRBD2,TGTGCCAGCAGCAACCCTTGGACTAGCGGGAATGGCGATGAGCAGTTCTTC,CASSNPWTSGNGDEQFF
TRBV30,NA,TRBJ2-7,NA,TGTGCCTGGGGAGGGACAGACTTTCCCTACGAGCAGTACTTC,CAWGGTDFPYEQYF
TRBV18,once,TRBJ2-5,TRBD2,TGTGCCAGCTCACCCCCCTGGCGGGAGGGCCGTGAGACCCAGTACTTC,CASSPPWREGRETQYF
TRBV5-4,NA,TRBJ1-2,NA,TGTGCCAGCACTACGCGGGCAGCGAATGGCTACACCTTC,CASTTRAANGYTF
TRBV10-2,NA,TRBJ2-3,NA,TGCGCCAGCAGTGATGGCACAAATACGCAGTATTTT,CASSDGTNTQYF
TRBV4-1,NA,TRBJ2-7,TRBD2,TGCGCCAGCAGCCAAGGGGGCCTCGGACTAGCTAAGGGCGAGCAGTACTTC,CASSQGGLGLAKGEQYF
TRBV2,NA,TRBJ1-5,NA,TGTGCCAGCACGTCGGAGGCGCAGACGAGAGGCAATCAGCCCCAGCATTTT,CASTSEAQTRGNQPQHF
TRBV13,NA,TRBJ2-4,NA,TGTGCCAGCAGCCTGGCGGGGTTGGGCATTCAGTACTTC,CASSLAGLGIQYF
TRBV6-5,NA,TRBJ1-2,NA,TGTGCCAGCAGTTTTACCCCCTTAGCAGGGGTTTATGGCTACACCTTC,CASSFTPLAGVYGYTF
TRBV25-1,NA,TRBJ2-4,TRBD1,TGTGCCAGCAGTGCTACAGGGGGATTAGCCAAAAACATTCAGTACTTC,CASSATGGLAKNIQYF
TRBV19,NA,TRBJ1-2,TRBD1,TGTGCCAGTAGTATAGTCCCCCGGACAGGGCGATGGGGCTACACCTTC,CASSIVPRTGRWGYTF
TRBV7-2,NA,TRBJ2-3,NA,TGTGCCAGCAGCGTCAGGGGGCGGGGGAGCACAGATACGCAGTATTTT,CASSVRGRGSTDTQYF
TRBV2,NA,TRBJ1-5,NA,TGTGCCAGCAGTGGTAGGGACTCCAGTCAGCCCCAGCATTTT,CASSGRDSSQPQHF
TRBV7-9,NA,TRBJ1-1,NA,TGTGCCAGCAGCTTAGGGGCCCAACGGCGAGCTTTCTTT,CASSLGAQRRAFF
TRBV9,NA,TRBJ2-2,TRBD1,TGTGCCAGCAGCAACCAGGGGGCCTCCGGGGAGCTGTTTTTT,CASSNQGASGELFF
TRBV7-2,NA,TRBJ2-1,TRBD2,TGTGCCAGCAGCTACCGGAAAACTAGCGGGCGTAGCTCCTACAATGAGCAGTTCTTC,CASSYRKTSGRSSYNEQFF